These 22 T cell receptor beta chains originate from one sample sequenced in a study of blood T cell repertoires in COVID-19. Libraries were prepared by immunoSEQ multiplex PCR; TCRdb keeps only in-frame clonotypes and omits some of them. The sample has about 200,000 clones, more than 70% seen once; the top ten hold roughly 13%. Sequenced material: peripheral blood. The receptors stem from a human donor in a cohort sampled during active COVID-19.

CDR3 loop: CASTLDRGSTGELFF. The CDR3, as DNA: TGTGCCAGCACCCTTGACAGGGGGAGTACCGGGGAGCTGTTTTTT. V and J are TRBV2 and TRBJ2-2, with 9 bases that match TRBD1. Unmatched junction bases numbered 8, after V lost 7 bases and J lost 5 bases. Germline values: CDR1 SNHLY, CDR2 FYNNEI. This CDR3 spans 15 amino acids.

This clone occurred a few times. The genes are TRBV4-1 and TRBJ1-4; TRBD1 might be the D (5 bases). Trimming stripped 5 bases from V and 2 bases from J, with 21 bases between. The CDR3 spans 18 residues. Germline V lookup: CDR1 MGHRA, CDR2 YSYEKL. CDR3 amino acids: CASSRFSLGTGTNEKLFF. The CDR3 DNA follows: TGCGCCAGCAGCAGATTCTCGCTAGGGACTGGGACTAATGAAAAACTGTTTTTT.

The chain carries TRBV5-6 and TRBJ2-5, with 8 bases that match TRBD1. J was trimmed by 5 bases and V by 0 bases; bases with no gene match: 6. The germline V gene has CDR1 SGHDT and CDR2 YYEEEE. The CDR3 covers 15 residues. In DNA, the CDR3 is TGTGCCAGCAGCTTGGTTCTCAGGGGGCAGGAGACCCAGTACTTC. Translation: CASSLVLRGQETQYF.

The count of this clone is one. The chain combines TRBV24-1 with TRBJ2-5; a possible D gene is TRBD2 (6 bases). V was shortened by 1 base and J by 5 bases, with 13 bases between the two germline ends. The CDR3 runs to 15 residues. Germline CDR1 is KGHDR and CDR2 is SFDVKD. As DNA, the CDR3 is TGTGCCACCAGTGATTTCGGGCGGGGCGTCGAGACCCAGTACTTC. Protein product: CATSDFGRGVETQYF.

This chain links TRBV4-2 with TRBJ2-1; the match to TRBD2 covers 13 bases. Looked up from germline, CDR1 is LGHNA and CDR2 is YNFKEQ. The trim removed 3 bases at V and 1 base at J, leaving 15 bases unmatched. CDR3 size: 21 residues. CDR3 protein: CASSQRAPGTSGEGSYNEQFF. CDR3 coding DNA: TGTGCCAGCAGCCAGAGGGCCCCGGGGACTAGCGGGGAGGGGTCCTACAATGAGCAGTTCTTC.

The CDR3 DNA sequence: TGTGCCAGCAGCTTGGGGGGCAGGGCCGTATACGAGCAGTACTTC. Translating it yields CASSLGGRAVYEQYF. This chain joins TRBV5-6 and TRBJ2-7; a weak D match, TRBD1 (5 bases). Germline CDR1 SGHDT, CDR2 YYEEEE. The CDR3 has 15 residues. Deletions cut 0 bases from V and 4 bases from J, with 14 bases between.

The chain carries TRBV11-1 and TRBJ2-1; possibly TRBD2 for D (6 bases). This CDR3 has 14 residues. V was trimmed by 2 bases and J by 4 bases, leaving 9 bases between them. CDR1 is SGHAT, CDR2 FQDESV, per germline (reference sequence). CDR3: CASSLSRGYNEQFF. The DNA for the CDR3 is TGTGCCAGCAGCTTATCCCGGGGGTACAATGAGCAGTTCTTC.

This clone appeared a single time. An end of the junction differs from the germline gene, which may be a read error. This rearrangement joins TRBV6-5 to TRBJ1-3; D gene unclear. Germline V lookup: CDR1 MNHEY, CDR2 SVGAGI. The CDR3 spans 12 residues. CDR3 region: CAISTSGNTIYF. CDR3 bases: TGCGCAATCTCTACTTCTGGAAACACCATATATTTT.

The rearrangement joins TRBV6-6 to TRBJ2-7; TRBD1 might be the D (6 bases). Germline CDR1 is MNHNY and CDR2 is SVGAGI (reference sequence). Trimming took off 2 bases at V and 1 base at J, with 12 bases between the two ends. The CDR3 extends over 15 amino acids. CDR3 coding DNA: TGTGCCAGCAGTTACCAACAGGGCATTTCCTACGAGCAGTACTTC. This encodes CASSYQQGISYEQYF.

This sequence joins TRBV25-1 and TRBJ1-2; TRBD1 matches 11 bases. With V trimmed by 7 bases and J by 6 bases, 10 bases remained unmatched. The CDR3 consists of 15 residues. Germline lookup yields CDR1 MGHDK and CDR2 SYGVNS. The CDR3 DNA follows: TGTGCCAGCACCCCCCGGACAGGGGGCTTTGATGGCTACACCTTC. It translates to CASTPRTGGFDGYTF.

The CDR3 spells CASRFLEPGGELFF. The CDR3 nucleotides read TGCGCCAGCAGATTTCTTGAGCCGGGCGGGGAGCTGTTTTTT. This chain links TRBV5-1 with TRBJ2-2; D is uncertain. The CDR3 covers 14 residues. In germline, CDR1 is SGHRS, CDR2 YFSETQ. V was clipped by 5 bases and J by 7 bases, with 15 bases between them.

This CDR3 reads CASSLAGENEQFF. The CDR3 DNA sequence: TGTGCCAGCAGCCTGGCGGGGGAGAATGAGCAGTTCTTC. This rearrangement joins TRBV5-6 to TRBJ2-1; 7 bases match TRBD2. CDR1 and CDR2 from the germline V gene are SGHDT and YYEEEE. Trimming at V came to 4 bases and at J to 7 bases, leaving 5 bases not matched to a gene. CDR3 size: 13 residues.

The CDR3 nucleotides read TGTGCCAGCAGCCAGGGAACAGCGGGGATCCTCTACAATGAGCAGTTCTTC. Its translation: CASSQGTAGILYNEQFF. The chain links TRBV3-1 (or the pseudogene TRBV3-2) to TRBJ2-1, with TRBD2 matching 7 bases. The junction had 11 bases not matched to a gene; V was cut back by 3 bases and J by 3 bases. This CDR3 spans 17 amino acids. Germline V gene data show CDR1 as LGHDT and CDR2 as YNNKEL (reference sequence).

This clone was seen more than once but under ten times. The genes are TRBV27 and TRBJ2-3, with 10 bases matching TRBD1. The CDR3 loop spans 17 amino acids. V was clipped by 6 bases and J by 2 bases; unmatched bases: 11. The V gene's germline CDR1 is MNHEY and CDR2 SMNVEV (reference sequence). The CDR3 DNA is TGTGCCAGCAGACGCTTTGGGACAGGGGAGAACACAGATACGCAGTATTTT. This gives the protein CASRRFGTGENTDTQYF.

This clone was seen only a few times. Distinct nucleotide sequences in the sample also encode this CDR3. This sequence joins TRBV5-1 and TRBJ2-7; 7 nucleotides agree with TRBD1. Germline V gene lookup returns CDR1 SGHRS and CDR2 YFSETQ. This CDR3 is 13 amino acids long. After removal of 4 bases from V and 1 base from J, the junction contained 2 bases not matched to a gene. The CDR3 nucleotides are TGCGCCAGCAGCCCGACAGGGTCCTACGAGCAGTACTTC. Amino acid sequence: CASSPTGSYEQYF. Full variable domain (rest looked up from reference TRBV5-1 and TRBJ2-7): KAGVTQTPRYLIKTRGQQVTLSCSPISGHRSVSWYQQTPGQGLQFLFEYFSETQRNKGNFPGRFSGRQFSNSRSEMNVSTLELGDSALYLCASSPTGSYEQYFGPGTRLTVT.

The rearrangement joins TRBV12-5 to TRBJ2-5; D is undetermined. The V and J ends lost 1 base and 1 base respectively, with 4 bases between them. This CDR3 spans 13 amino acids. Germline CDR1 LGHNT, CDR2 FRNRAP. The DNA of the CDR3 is TGTGCTAGTGGTTTGGACATCCAAGAGACCCAGTACTTC. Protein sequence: CASGLDIQETQYF.

The CDR3 bases are TGTGCCAGCAGCCAAGATCCTCAGGGGGGCAATCAGCCCCAGCATTTT. Residues: CASSQDPQGGNQPQHF. The gene calls are TRBV4-2 and TRBJ1-5; 7 bases align to TRBD1. In germline, CDR1 is LGHNA, CDR2 YNFKEQ. This CDR3 has 16 amino acids. The trim removed 0 bases at V and 2 bases at J, leaving 4 bases unmatched.

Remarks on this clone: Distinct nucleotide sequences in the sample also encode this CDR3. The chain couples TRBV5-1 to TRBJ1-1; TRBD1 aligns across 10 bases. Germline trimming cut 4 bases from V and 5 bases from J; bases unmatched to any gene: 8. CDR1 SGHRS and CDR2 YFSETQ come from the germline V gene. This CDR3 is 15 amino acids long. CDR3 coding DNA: TGCGCCAGCAGCCCGATCGGACAGGGGGGGACTGAAGCTTTCTTT. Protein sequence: CASSPIGQGGTEAFF.

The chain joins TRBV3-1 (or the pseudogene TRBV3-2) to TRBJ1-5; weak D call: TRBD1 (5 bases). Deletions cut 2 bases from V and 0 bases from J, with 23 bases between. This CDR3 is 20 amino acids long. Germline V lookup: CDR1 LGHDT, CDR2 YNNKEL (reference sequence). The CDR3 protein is CASSQQSGAGRPYSNQPQHF. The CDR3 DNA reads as TGTGCCAGCAGCCAACAGAGCGGGGCGGGACGGCCGTATAGCAATCAGCCCCAGCATTTT.

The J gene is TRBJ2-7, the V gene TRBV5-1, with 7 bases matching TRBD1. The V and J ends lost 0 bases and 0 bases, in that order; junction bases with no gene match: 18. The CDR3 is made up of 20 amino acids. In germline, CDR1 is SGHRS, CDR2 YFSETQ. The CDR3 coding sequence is TGCGCCAGCAGCTTGGCCAAGAAAGAAACAGGGGCCTTGAGCTCCTACGAGCAGTACTTC. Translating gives CASSLAKKETGALSSYEQYF.

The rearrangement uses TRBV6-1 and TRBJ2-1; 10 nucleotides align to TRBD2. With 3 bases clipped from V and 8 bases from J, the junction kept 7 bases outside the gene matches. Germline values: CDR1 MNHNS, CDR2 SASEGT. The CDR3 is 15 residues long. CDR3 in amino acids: CASSERLAGQDEQFF. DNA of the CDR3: TGTGCCAGCAGTGAGCGACTAGCGGGCCAGGATGAGCAGTTCTTC.

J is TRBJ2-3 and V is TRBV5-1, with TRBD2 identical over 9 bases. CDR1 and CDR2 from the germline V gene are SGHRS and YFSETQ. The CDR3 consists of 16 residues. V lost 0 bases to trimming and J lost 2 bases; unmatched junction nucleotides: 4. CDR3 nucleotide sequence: TGCGCCAGCAGCTTGGCGGAGCGGGAGGTCACAGATACGCAGTATTTT. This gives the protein CASSLAEREVTDTQYF.